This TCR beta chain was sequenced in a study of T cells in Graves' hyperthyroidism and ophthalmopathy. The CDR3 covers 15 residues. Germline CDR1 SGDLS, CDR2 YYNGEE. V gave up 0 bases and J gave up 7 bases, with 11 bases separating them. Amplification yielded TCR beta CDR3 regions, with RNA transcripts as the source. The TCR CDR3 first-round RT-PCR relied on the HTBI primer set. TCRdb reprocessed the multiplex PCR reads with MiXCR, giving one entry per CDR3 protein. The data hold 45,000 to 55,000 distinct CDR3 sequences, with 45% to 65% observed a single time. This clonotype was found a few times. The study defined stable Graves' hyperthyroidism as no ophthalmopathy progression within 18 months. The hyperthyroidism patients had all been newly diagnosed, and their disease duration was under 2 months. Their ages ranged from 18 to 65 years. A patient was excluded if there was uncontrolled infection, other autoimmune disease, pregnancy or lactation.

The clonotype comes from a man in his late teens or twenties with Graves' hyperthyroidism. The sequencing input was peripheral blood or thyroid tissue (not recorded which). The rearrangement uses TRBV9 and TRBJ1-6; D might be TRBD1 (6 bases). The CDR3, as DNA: TGTGCCAGCAGCGTAGCATTCGGACAGAATTCACCCCTCCACTTT. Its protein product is CASSVAFGQNSPLHF.